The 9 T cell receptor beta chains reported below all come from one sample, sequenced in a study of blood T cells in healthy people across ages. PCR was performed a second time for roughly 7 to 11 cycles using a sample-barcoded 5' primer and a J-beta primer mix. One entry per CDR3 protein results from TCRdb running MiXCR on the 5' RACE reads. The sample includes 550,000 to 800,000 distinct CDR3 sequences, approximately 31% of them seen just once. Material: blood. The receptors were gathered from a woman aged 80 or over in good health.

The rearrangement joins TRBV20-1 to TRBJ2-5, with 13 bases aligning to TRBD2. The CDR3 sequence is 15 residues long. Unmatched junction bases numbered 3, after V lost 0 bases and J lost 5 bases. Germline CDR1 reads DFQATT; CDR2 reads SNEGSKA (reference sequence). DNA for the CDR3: TGCAGTGCTAGAGAACTAGCGGGGGGGCGGGAGACCCAGTACTTC. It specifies CSARELAGGRETQYF.

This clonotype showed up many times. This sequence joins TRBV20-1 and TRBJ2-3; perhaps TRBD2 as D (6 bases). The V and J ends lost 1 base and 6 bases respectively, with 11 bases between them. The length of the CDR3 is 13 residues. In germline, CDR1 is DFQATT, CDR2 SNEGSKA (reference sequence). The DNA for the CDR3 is TGCAGTGCTAGAGCATTAGCGGCTGATACGCAGTATTTT. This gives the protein CSARALAADTQYF.

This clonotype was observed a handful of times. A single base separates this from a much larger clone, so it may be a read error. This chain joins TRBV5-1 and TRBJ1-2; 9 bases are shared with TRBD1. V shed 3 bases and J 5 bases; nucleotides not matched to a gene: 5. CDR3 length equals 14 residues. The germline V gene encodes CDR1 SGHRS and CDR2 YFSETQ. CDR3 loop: CASSWDREAYGYTF. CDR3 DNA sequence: TGCGCCAGCAGCTGGGACAGGGAGGCGTATGGCTACACCTTC.

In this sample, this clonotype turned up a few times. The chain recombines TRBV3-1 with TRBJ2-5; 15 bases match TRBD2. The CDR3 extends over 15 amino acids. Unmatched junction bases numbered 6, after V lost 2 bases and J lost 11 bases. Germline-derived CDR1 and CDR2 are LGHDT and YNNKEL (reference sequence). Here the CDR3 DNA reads TGTGCCAGCAGCCAACCGGGACTAGCGGGGGGTGAGCAGTACTTC. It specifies CASSQPGLAGGEQYF.

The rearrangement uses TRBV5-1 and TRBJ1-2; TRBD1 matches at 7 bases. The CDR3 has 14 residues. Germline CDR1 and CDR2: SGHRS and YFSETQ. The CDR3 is CTGSRDSNNYGYTF. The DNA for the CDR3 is TGCACCGGCAGCCGGGACAGCAATAACTATGGCTACACCTTC.

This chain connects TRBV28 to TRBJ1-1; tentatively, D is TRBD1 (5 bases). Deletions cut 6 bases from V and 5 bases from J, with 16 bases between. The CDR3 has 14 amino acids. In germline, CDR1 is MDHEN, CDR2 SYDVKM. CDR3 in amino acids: CASSEGSVSTEAFF. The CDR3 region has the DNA TGTGCCAGCAGCGAGGGGTCGGTTTCGACTGAAGCTTTCTTT.

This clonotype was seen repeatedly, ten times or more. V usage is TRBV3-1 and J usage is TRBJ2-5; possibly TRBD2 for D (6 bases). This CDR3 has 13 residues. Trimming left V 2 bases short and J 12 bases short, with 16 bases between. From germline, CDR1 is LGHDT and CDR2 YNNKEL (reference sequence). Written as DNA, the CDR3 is TGTGCCAGCAGCCAAAAGGCGGGGACGAAGAAGTACTTC. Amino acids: CASSQKAGTKKYF.

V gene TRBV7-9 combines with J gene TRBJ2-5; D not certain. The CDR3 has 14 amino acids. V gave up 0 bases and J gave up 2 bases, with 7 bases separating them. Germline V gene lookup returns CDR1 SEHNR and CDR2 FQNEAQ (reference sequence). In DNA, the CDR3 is TGTGCCAGCAGCTTAGCAGGGAAACAAGAGACCCAGTACTTC. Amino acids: CASSLAGKQETQYF.

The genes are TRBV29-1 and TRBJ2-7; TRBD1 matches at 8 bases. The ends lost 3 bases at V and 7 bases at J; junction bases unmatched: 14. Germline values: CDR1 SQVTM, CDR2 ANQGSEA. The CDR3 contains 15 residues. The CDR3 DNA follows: TGCAGCGTTGATCCCAACGGACAGGGAGGTCGTGAGCAGTACTTC. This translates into CSVDPNGQGGREQYF.